The rows below give T cell receptor beta chains drawn from one sample of a study of cytomegalovirus exposure and HLA in healthy donors. Assay used: immunoSEQ multiplex PCR; TCRdb lists only in-frame clones, some missing. The sample has about 130,000 clones, 81% seen once. The sample was PBMCs. The receptors here all came from a young man in good health and CMV-seronegative. Both conserved end residues are part of each CDR3. Each record gives: J gene, V gene, D gene, clone size, CDR3 DNA, CDR3 protein. A D gene is named only where the DNA matches it firmly. The size entry is marked missing in some rows and otherwise reads once, few, many or a size class.

TRBJ1-5 | TRBV7-8 | TRBD1 | . | TGTGCCAGCAGCGCTAGCCGGACAGGGCCGGGCAATCAGCCCCAGCATTTT | CASSASRTGPGNQPQHF
TRBJ2-1 | TRBV18 | . | . | TGTGCCAGCTCACCTACTTTTAATGAGCAGTTCTTC | CASSPTFNEQFF
TRBJ1-3 | TRBV25-1 | . | . | TGTGCCAGCAGTGGGGCTGGAAGTTACTCTGGAAACACCATATATTTT | CASSGAGSYSGNTIYF
TRBJ2-5 | TRBV29-1 | TRBD1 | few | TGCAGCGCCCCTGACAGGGCCACCGGGGAGACCCAGTACTTC | CSAPDRATGETQYF
TRBJ1-6 | TRBV2 | TRBD1 | . | TGTGCCATCATACAGGGGCCATGGGAGAATTCACCCCTCCACTTT | CAIIQGPWENSPLHF
TRBJ1-2 | TRBV5-6 | TRBD1 | . | TGTGCCAGCAGCGGTACAGGGGGGGTTCAAAAGGATGGCTACACCTTC | CASSGTGGVQKDGYTF
TRBJ1-2 | TRBV28 | . | . | TGTGCCAGCAGTTCGGGGGGCCCGTACCGGGACTATGGCTACACCTTC | CASSSGGPYRDYGYTF
TRBJ1-1 | TRBV27 | TRBD1 | . | TGTGCCAGCAGTTTCATTAGGGACAGGGAAGAAGCTTTCTTT | CASSFIRDREEAFF
TRBJ2-1 | TRBV19 | TRBD1 | . | TGTGCCAGCTCAGGGACAGTGTACAATGAGCAGTTCTTC | CASSGTVYNEQFF
TRBJ2-1 | TRBV4-1 | TRBD2 | . | TGCGCCAGCAGCCAACCGTCAGGACTAGGGGCCCGTGAGCAGTTCTTC | CASSQPSGLGAREQFF